This TCR beta chain was identified during a study of T cell changes during pregnancy in multiple sclerosis. This CDR3 comprises 15 residues. V was pared by 2 bases and J by 7 bases, with 5 bases of the junction left unmatched. Germline-derived CDR1 and CDR2 are MRHNA and SNTAGT. Sequencing was performed with immunoSEQ multiplex PCR; in TCRdb, only in-frame clones are kept and a portion is missing. The sample includes 40,000 to 45,000 clones, roughly 89% of them seen just once. The starting material was CD4+ T cells from peripheral blood mononuclear cells, obtained in the first trimester of pregnancy. J is TRBJ2-1 and V is TRBV6-4; 10 bases are a match to TRBD2. This receptor was taken from a female donor with multiple sclerosis, enrolled in a pregnancy study. CDR3 in DNA: TGTGCCAGCAGTGACGAAGCGGGAGGGCCGAATGAGCAGTTCTTC. Its protein product is CASSDEAGGPNEQFF.